One T cell receptor beta chain is described in this entry. The CDR3 consists of 12 residues. Per germline, CDR1 ENHRY and CDR2 SYGVKD. The V end was cut by 8 bases, the J end by 3 bases, with 10 bases between. The data originate from a study of blood T cell repertoires in COVID-19. The assay was immunoSEQ multiplex PCR, and TCRdb's table has in-frame clones only and misses some. This table has under 250,000 clones, less than 85% appearing once. J is TRBJ1-2 and V is TRBV10-3; D is unclear. The material sequenced was peripheral blood. This sequence was found in a woman aged 65 to 85 with active or convalescent COVID-19. Here the CDR3 DNA reads TGTGCCATCGGCCCCGGGGACTATGGCTACACCTTC. It encodes CAIGPGDYGYTF.